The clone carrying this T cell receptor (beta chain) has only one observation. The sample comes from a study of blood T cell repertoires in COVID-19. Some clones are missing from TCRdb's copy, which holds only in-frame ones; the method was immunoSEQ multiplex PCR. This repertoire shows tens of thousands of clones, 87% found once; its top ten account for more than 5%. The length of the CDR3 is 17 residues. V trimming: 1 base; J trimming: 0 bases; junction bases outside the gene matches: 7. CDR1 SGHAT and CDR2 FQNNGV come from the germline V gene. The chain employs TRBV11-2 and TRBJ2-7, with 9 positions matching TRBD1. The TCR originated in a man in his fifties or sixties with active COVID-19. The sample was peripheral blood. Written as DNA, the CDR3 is TGTGCCAGCAGCTTAGGTACAGGGGGCCCCAACTCCTACGAGCAGTACTTC. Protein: CASSLGTGGPNSYEQYF.